Sequencing of this T cell receptor (beta chain) was carried out in a study of cytomegalovirus exposure and HLA in healthy donors (dated by TCRdb to 2016 to 2017). General notes on the study: According to an earlier analysis of 450 to 650 of the donors, 150 million to 200 million T cells yielded 90 million to 140 million unique TCR beta sequences and 276 Gb of sequence data. A separate validation cohort of approximately 130 different subjects was used in addition to the 666-subject first cohort. A later analysis re-examined previously published TCR beta repertoires from several hundred donors and added high-resolution HLA genotyping to investigate patterns of TCR occurrence. Using immunosequencing, the study profiled T cell repertoires from about 610 subjects and related those repertoires to cytomegalovirus serostatus. The study aimed to test whether signatures of past pathogen exposure could be identified by cataloging public T cell receptors. An earlier analysis of approximately 500 of the donors applied high-throughput TCR beta sequencing to assess whether each TCR beta V gene segment acted as functional or pseudogenic. Several DR-DQ haplotypes were treated as single units for association and clustering because of strong linkage in the cohort. Across some 400 genotyped donors of the cohort, an average of approximately 200,000 unique TCR beta nucleotide sequences per donor were sequenced, and roughly a sixth of those sequences were non-productive. A later genetic analysis took genome-wide SNP genotypes for about 55% of the 666 donors and used that subset as a discovery cohort. The later analysis used no new phenotypic data to find candidate immune exposures, relying instead on TCR beta sequences and their occurrence across donors. High-throughput TCR immunosequencing, statistical association of individual TCRs with disease status, and machine learning were combined to predict cytomegalovirus infection status. Every discovery cohort repertoire had been produced on one sequencing platform. Approximately 300 gigabases of sequencing data and some 85 million unique TCR sequences were included in an early release covering 550 to 800 HLA-typed donors. The number of typed donors differed by locus: roughly 620-630 for A, B, C, DRB1 and DQB1; approximately 520 for DQA1; 606 for DPA1; and some 430 for DPB1. Among the roughly 400 genotyped donors, approximately 81% belonged to the genetic ancestry cluster associated with self-reported Caucasian donors. Both class I and class II loci were covered by HLA typing, at four-digit resolution. Donor age, sex, ethnicity and CMV serostatus were compiled alongside the repertoire data.

In total, approximately 690 healthy bone marrow donors made up the cohort. At the time of sampling, all cohort members were nominally healthy, though unrecorded immune exposures were likely present. The donor tested CMV seronegative and was one of the 352 seronegative cohort members. A peripheral blood sample was provided by each donor, and peripheral blood mononuclear cells were used for TCR beta sequencing. Genomic DNA extraction from the blood cell samples was performed with the Qiagen DNeasy Blood Extraction Kit. In the case of this clone: Its antigen is currently not known. One base away there is no much larger clone; base qualities are not given.

The CDR3, from cysteine to phenylalanine, totals 14 residues. Only the CDR3 region is kept as DNA, spanning 42 bases read in frame from base 1. Ends trimmed: V by 3 bases, J by 10 bases; bases unmatched to a gene: 11. Reading the germline V gene (reference sequence) gives CDR1 GTSNPN and CDR2 SVGIG. What the study reported, not specific to this receptor: At a false discovery rate of 0.05, a later analysis linked 15,000 to 20,000 TCR beta sequences to specific HLA alleles. HLA typing was unavailable for some donors at each locus, so association tests used only the typed subset. According to a later genetic analysis, donors in an Asian-associated ancestry cluster had fewer N-insertions in productive TCRs than the approximately 700-donor mean. Linkage disequilibrium might explain the correlated functional status among segregating V segments, but an unknown experimental factor could not be ruled out. The authors suggested that the approach could potentially be generalized to other disease states and immunological phenotypes. In vitro tests confirmed that a few of the cytomegalovirus-associated TCR beta chains recognize cytomegalovirus antigens. In this cohort, only TCR beta chains were sequenced, and detectable features were limited by the absence of alpha or paired-chain data. An earlier analysis of 587 of the donors showed that most TCR beta V segments appeared in productive rearrangements either about 87% or about 30% of the time, which broadly matched IMGT annotations. While some public TCRs were present in many individuals, most TCR sequences turned up only very rarely across donors. The presence/absence analyses assumed that sequencing depth was roughly uniform across donors, and that assumption may not be true. Most CMV-associated TCR beta chains appeared to be HLA-restricted in a later analysis, and the HLA associations seemed to be driven largely by CMV exposure. The classifier was reported to diagnose cytomegalovirus status with high specificity and sensitivity in both the original and validation cohorts. Approximately 18 rarely observed V segments, including chromosome 9 orphons, were excluded from the earlier analysis of a few hundred of the donors because counts were too low. A cluster of highly shared sequence variants was judged likely to represent a technical artifact of the sequencing pipeline. In a later analysis, TCR association rates were found to vary across HLA loci, with the most associated TCRs seen for DRB1 alleles and the fewest for HLA-C alleles. Strong co-occurrence of HLA alleles, especially DR and DQ, made assigning TCR associations to individual alleles difficult. The 87-base-pair reads could not distinguish some IMGT-functional V segments, including TRBV6-2 and TRBV6-3, so those segments were excluded. The study listed 164 TCR beta chains as associated with cytomegalovirus. A further reported finding was that TCR beta sequences accurately predicted the HLA-A and HLA-B alleles for most subjects in the first cohort. Compared with equally common non-associated chains, HLA-associated TCR beta chains in a later analysis were more clonally expanded and had lower generation probabilities. According to a later analysis, parvovirus B19, influenza, CMV and Epstein-Barr virus appeared linked to several top co-occurrence clusters. Immune exposure information for the cohort was limited to CMV serostatus. An association between a missense DCLRE1C variant and V-gene and J-gene trimming of TCR beta chains was found in a later genetic analysis and replicated in an independent cohort.

The protocol used for the library was the immunoSEQ multiplex PCR assay. The multiplex PCR relied on a mix of 60 forward primers for TCR Vbeta segments and 13 reverse primers for TCR Jbeta segments. A multiplex PCR assay on genomic DNA amplified the CDR3 region of rearranged TCR beta genes. The Illumina HiSeq System was used to sequence the amplified TCR beta libraries as 87-base-pair reads. Turning to the authors' computational methods: Across the roughly 700 repertoires, a later analysis counted roughly 77 million unique TCR beta chains, around 11 million of which were shared by at least two donors. A nearest-neighbor algorithm error-corrected the raw reads and collapsed the reads into unique sequences, merging closely related sequences to remove PCR and sequencing errors. Alignment of CDR3 sequences to IMGT reference sequences was used to assign V, D and J gene segments. For a sequence to be retained, at least a six-nucleotide match to both a V gene segment and a J gene segment was required. Rearrangements were classified as productive when the CDR3 lacked stop codons and remained in frame with V and J, and all other rearrangements were classified as non-productive. Following IMGT convention, CDR3 was defined as the stretch from the second conserved V-encoded cysteine up to the conserved J-encoded phenylalanine. Sequences without an unambiguous match to a single V gene segment were excluded from the earlier analysis of several hundred of the donors. In an earlier analysis of several hundred of the donors, V segments were called functional above 56.7% productive rearrangements and were called segregating when the between-donor standard deviation exceeded 5%. A statistical classification framework was developed to diagnose cytomegalovirus status using the catalog of TCR beta chain sequences. A later analysis assigned V and J genes by comparing TCR nucleotide sequences with IMGT/GENE-DB human TR gene sequences. A later analysis assigned CDR3 sequences and most-parsimonious VDJ recombination scenarios with the TCRdist pipeline. In a later analysis, every TCR beta chain was defined by the combination of its CDR3 amino acid sequence and its V-gene family, and reads without a unique V-gene family were dropped. As a way to deal with suspected cross-contamination and a sequencing artifact, a later analysis dropped roughly 620 nucleotide sequences that were highly shared and had low generation probability. For each public chain, a later analysis derived a clonal expansion index from normalized ranks of inferred template counts within each repertoire. A later analysis computed generation probabilities with a VDJ recombination model fitted to out-of-frame rearrangements, and checked the results against IGoR. Hypergeometric tests were used in a later analysis to score TCR-TCR, TCR-HLA and TCR-CMV co-occurrence, with a repertoire-size bias correction applied to the TCR pairs. A later analysis estimated false discovery rates by permuting HLA or CMV assignments 20 times. A later analysis grouped co-occurring TCRs with DBSCAN, adding TCRdist sequence similarity when clustering within HLA-allele-positive subsets. Repertoires with fewer than 30,000 or more than 120,000 public chains, plus five repertoires with anomalous nucleotide sharing, were excluded from co-occurrence clustering. What TCRdb holds here is the immuneACCESS table cut down to in-frame rearrangements. Part of the clones is not present; checked against another copy, under half of the missing clones reflect an unresolved V gene, and the others are unexplained. Clone size and the V and J calls come from that table; the DNA yielded D and trimming. For this sample there are more than 100,000 clones; over 65% appear just once. The ten most abundant clones make up more than 1.5% of the sample.

The TCR comes from a middle-aged man in good health and CMV-seronegative. The source material was PBMCs. The receptor chain draws on TRBV30 and TRBJ2-1; 8 bases in between match TRBD2. The CDR3 amino acid sequence is: CAWRRTGGWPEQFF. The sequenced DNA is TGTGCCTGGAGGCGGACGGGAGGGTGGCCCGAGCAGTTCTTC.